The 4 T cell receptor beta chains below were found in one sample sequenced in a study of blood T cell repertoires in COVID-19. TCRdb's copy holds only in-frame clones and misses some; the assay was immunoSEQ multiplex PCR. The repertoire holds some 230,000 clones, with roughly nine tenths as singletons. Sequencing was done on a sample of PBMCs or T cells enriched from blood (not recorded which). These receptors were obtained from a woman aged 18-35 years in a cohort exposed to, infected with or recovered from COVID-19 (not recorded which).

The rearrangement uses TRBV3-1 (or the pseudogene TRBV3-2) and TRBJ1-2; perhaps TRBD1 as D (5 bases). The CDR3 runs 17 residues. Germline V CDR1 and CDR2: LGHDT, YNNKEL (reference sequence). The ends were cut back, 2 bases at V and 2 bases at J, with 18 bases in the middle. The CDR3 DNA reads TGTGCCAGCAGCCAATCCTGGGCCAGGGAGGGCAACTATGGCTACACCTTC. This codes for CASSQSWAREGNYGYTF.

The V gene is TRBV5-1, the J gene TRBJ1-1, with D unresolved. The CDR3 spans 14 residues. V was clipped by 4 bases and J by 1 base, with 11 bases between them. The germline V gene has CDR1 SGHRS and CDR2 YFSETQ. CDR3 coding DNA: TGCGCCAGCAGCGTGACTTCGAGGAACACTGAAGCTTTCTTT. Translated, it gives CASSVTSRNTEAFF. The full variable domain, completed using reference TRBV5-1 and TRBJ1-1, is KAGVTQTPRYLIKTRGQQVTLSCSPISGHRSVSWYQQTPGQGLQFLFEYFSETQRNKGNFPGRFSGRQFSNSRSEMNVSTLELGDSALYLCASSVTSRNTEAFFGQGTRLTVV.

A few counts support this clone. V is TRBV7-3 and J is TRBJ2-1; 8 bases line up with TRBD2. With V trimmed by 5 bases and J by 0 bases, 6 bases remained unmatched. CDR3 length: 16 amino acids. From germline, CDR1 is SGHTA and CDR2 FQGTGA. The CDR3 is CASSPVGTSSYNEQFF. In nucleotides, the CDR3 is TGTGCCAGCAGCCCAGTTGGGACTAGCTCCTACAATGAGCAGTTCTTC.

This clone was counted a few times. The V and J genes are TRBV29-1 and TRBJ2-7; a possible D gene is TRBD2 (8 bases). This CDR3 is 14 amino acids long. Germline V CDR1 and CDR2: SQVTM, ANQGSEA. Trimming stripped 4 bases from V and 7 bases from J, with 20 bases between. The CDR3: CSVAGGLGTREQYF. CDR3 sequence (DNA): TGCAGCGTTGCAGGGGGGCTAGGGACTAGGGAGCAGTACTTC.